This T cell receptor beta chain derives from a study of T-cell reconstitution after alpha-beta-depleted transplantation in children (TCRdb year 2016). Regarding the research as a whole: The study quantitatively tracked T-cell immune reconstitution after TCRalphabeta/CD19-depleted allogeneic hematopoietic cell transplantation in children using TCR repertoire profiling.

The CDR3 contains 16 residues, cysteine and phenylalanine counted. The entry retains the CDR3 DNA only, 48 bases that are in frame from base 1. CDR1 and CDR2 are drawn from the germline V gene: KGHSH, LQKENI. V sheds 3 bases and J sheds 6 bases, leaving 18 bases between their ends. Broad study findings and their caveats: About two months after transplant, the apparently early recovery of alphabetaT-cell counts reportedly depended on just several hundred clones that had expanded rapidly and came from non-depleted graft cells. Hyperexpanded clone frequencies declined over subsequent months; after one year, T-cell counts and TCRbeta diversity were mostly attributed to newly produced T cells. In some patients, high TCRbeta diversity at day 60 was attributed to recipient T cells and intrathymic progenitors that had survived conditioning.

The library came from PCR. The run used an Illumina HiSeq 2500. TCR libraries were prepared with molecular barcoding, using unique molecular identifiers to normalize TCRbeta repertoire quantification. TCRdb's own reprocessing of the public reads used fastp at Q25 and MiXCR and kept productive beta chains. CDR3 protein sequences are deduplicated, and each keeps its most common genes and DNA. The sample table contains a few hundred thousand distinct CDR3 sequences; only one count was recorded for 11% of them. Less than 25% of the sample is held by the ten biggest clonotypes. This clonotype was found once. The antigen it recognizes is unknown. No quality values exist for individual bases; no much larger clone is one base distant. A single read constitutes weak evidence. The sample's treatment or condition, from its label and the paper: allogeneic hematopoietic cell transplantation with graft depleted of TCRalphabeta T cells and CD19 B cells. Transplant recipients were children who received TCRalphabeta/CD19-depleted allogeneic hematopoietic cell grafts.

This sequence was found in a male patient under 10 years old who had a stem cell transplant for chronic granulomatous disease, so the T cells may come from the graft donor. The material was peripheral blood, obtained 180 days after TCRalphabeta/CD19-depleted stem cell transplant. The sequence joins TRBV18 to TRBJ1-5, and perhaps TRBD1 as D gene, on 6 matching bases. The CDR3 sequence is CASSPSSGVVGQPQHF. The nucleotides read TGTGCCAGCTCACCCTCGTCAGGGGTAGTGGGTCAGCCCCAGCATTTT.